Below are 14 T cell receptor beta chains sequenced from a single sample in a study of response to subunit inactivated influenza vaccine. TCRdb analysed the RT-PCR reads with MiXCR anew, one entry per CDR3 protein. The repertoire includes almost 600,000 distinct CDR3 sequences, 14% of them detected once, and 11% sits in the top ten. The source was PBMCs from blood, collected about 11 days after vaccination. The receptors here all came from a man over 45 who received an inactivated influenza vaccine.

This chain connects TRBV11-3 to TRBJ2-2, with 8 bases matching TRBD2. The germline V gene has CDR1 SGHNT and CDR2 YENEEA. The CDR3 covers 15 residues. After removal of 2 bases from V and 6 bases from J, the junction contained 5 bases not matched to a gene. This chain's CDR3 is CASSLPGLGAGELFF. The CDR3 nucleotides read TGTGCCAGCAGCTTACCGGGACTAGGCGCCGGGGAGCTGTTTTTT.

V and J are TRBV20-1 and TRBJ2-5; possibly TRBD1 or TRBD2 for D (8 bases each). V was cut by 5 bases and J by 5 bases, with 18 bases left in between. Germline CDR1 DFQATT, CDR2 SNEGSKA (reference sequence). The CDR3 consists of 14 residues. The CDR3: CSAAGGQVWETQYF. The DNA of the CDR3 is TGCAGTGCTGCGGGGGGACAGGTTTGGGAGACCCAGTACTTC.

This clonotype was picked up a small number of times. The chain links TRBV29-1 to TRBJ2-1; 8 bases line up with TRBD1. Germline values: CDR1 SQVTM, CDR2 ANQGSEA. After removal of 4 bases from V and 8 bases from J, the junction contained 4 bases not matched to a gene. This CDR3 region has 12 residues. The CDR3 DNA sequence: TGCAGCGTTGTCGACAGGGGCTATGAGCAGTTCTTC. The encoded protein is CSVVDRGYEQFF.

The chain couples TRBV10-3 to TRBJ2-3; 12 nucleotides line up with TRBD2. Germline CDR1 is ENHRY and CDR2 is SYGVKD. The length of the CDR3 is 18 residues. The V and J ends lost 1 base and 0 bases, in that order; junction bases with no gene match: 5. The CDR3 reads CAISEWLAGGRSTDTQYF. CDR3 in DNA: TGTGCCATCAGTGAGTGGCTAGCGGGAGGGCGTAGCACAGATACGCAGTATTTT.

The chain couples TRBV12-3 or TRBV12-4 to TRBJ2-5, with 8 bases matching TRBD2. The V segment lost 6 bases and the J segment 4 bases; nucleotides outside the gene matches: 10. The CDR3 extends over 15 amino acids. This CDR3 is CASSREGGRLETQYF. The CDR3 region has the DNA TGTGCCAGCAGCCGGGAGGGGGGAAGGTTAGAGACCCAGTACTTC.

The table lists this clonotype with a few counts. The CDR3 DNA follows: TGTGCCAGCAGCCAGGGACTAGCGGGAGTCGAGCAGTACTTC. It encodes CASSQGLAGVEQYF. This sequence joins TRBV12-3 or TRBV12-4 and TRBJ2-7, with 14 bases lining up with TRBD2. Losses at the gene ends were 6 bases for V and 6 bases for J; bases not matched to a gene: 4. The length of the CDR3 is 14 residues.

The chain is built from TRBV6-6 and TRBJ2-1; D ambiguous. The CDR3 totals 11 residues. Trimming took 2 bases from V and 9 from J, leaving 5 bases between them. Germline values: CDR1 MNHNY, CDR2 SVGAGI (reference sequence). The CDR3 DNA reads TGTGCCAGCAGTTACGAACGTGAGCAGTTCTTC. Translating it yields CASSYEREQFF.

The V call is TRBV28, the J call TRBJ1-4, with D tentatively TRBD1 (5 bases). V lost 5 bases to trimming and J lost 3 bases, with 16 bases between them. CDR3 size: 16 residues. The germline V gene has CDR1 MDHEN and CDR2 SYDVKM. CDR3 region: CASSQRQWGPNEKLFF. CDR3 DNA sequence: TGTGCCAGCAGTCAGCGTCAGTGGGGCCCTAATGAAAAACTGTTTTTT.

This chain connects TRBV27 to TRBJ1-6, with unresolved D. The germline V and J ends were trimmed by 2 bases and 7 bases, with 18 bases remaining between them. Germline CDR1 is MNHEY and CDR2 is SMNVEV (reference sequence). The CDR3 has 17 residues. CDR3 nucleotides: TGTGCCAGCAGTTTAAGGAAGGGCGGGAACGGGAATTCACCCCTCCACTTT. Protein: CASSLRKGGNGNSPLHF.

This rearrangement joins TRBV27 to TRBJ2-2; D not certain. The CDR3 covers 17 residues. From germline, CDR1 is MNHEY and CDR2 SMNVEV (reference sequence). Trimming removed 4 bases from V and 6 bases from J, with 21 bases in between. In DNA form, the CDR3 reads TGTGCCAGCAGTTCCGACTGGATTAATTCTATGTCCGGGGAGCTGTTTTTT. Amino acid sequence: CASSSDWINSMSGELFF.

V usage is TRBV7-2 and J usage is TRBJ2-1; D is ambiguous. Between the trimmed V and J ends, which lost 5 bases and 7 bases, there was a span of 21 bases. From germline, CDR1 is SGHTA and CDR2 FQGNSA. This CDR3 region has 16 residues. CDR3 bases: TGTGCCAGCAGCCCCCAGTGGCTTCAGGCGGCGAATGAGCAGTTCTTC. Translation: CASSPQWLQAANEQFF.

This clonotype was seen a few times. V is TRBV6-1 and J is TRBJ1-5; 8 nucleotides align to TRBD1. The V and J ends lost 6 bases and 3 bases, in that order; junction bases with no gene match: 7. The length of the CDR3 is 15 residues. Germline V gives CDR1 MNHNS, CDR2 SASEGT. CDR3 loop: CASSPPTGDNQPQHF. In nucleotides, the CDR3 is TGTGCCAGCAGCCCCCCGACAGGGGACAATCAGCCCCAGCATTTT.

The CDR3 DNA reads TGTGCCAGCAGCTTTGACAGGGGCCAAGAGACCCAGTACTTC. This sequence encodes CASSFDRGQETQYF. The gene calls are TRBV6-1 and TRBJ2-5, with 8 bases that match TRBD1. Looked up from germline, CDR1 is MNHNS and CDR2 is SASEGT. The CDR3 has 14 amino acids. The V segment lost 6 bases and the J segment 1 base; nucleotides outside the gene matches: 4.

A few counts support this clonotype. J is TRBJ2-1 and V is TRBV3-1; D tentatively reads TRBD1 or TRBD2 (5 bases each). CDR3 length: 14 residues. The V and J ends lost 1 base and 4 bases respectively, with 8 bases between them. Germline V CDR1 and CDR2: LGHDT, YNNKEL (reference sequence). The CDR3 DNA reads TGTGCCAGCAGCCAAGTGGGGGAATACAATGAGCAGTTCTTC. This translates into CASSQVGEYNEQFF.